These 15 T cell receptor beta chains came from one sample sequenced in a study of breast tumors, draining lymph nodes, adjacent tissues. TCRdb re-analysed the multiplex PCR reads in MiXCR, keeping a single row per CDR3 protein. The table has 50,000 to 75,000 distinct CDR3 sequences, roughly 50% seen once. Sequenced input: breast tumor tissue. The receptors were gathered from a female donor with breast cancer. Some clones in this sample may be carry-over from other donors' samples.

The chain couples TRBV20-1 to TRBJ1-5; 7 bases align to TRBD1. The V and J ends lost 2 bases and 2 bases, in that order; junction bases with no gene match: 0. Germline V gene sequence: CDR1 DFQATT, CDR2 SNEGSKA (reference sequence). CDR3 length: 13 residues. Written as DNA, the CDR3 is TGCAGTGCTAGACAGGGGGGCAATCAGCCCCAGCATTTT. Protein product: CSARQGGNQPQHF.

With regard to this clonotype: As the CDR3 is not closed by the conserved phenylalanine or tryptophan, this likely results from a read error. The DNA of the CDR3 is TGTGCCACCAGCAGGGATAGGGGGGATGTGGAGACCCAGTACTCC. As protein: CATSRDRGDVETQYS. V and J are TRBV15 and TRBJ2-5; D may be TRBD1 or TRBD2 (6 bases each). This CDR3 contains 15 residues. Germline loops: CDR1 LNHNV, CDR2 YYDKDF (reference sequence). V was clipped by 3 bases and J by 5 bases, with 16 bases between them.

This chain uses TRBV29-1 with TRBJ2-1, with 8 bases identical to TRBD1. The CDR3 sequence is 12 residues long. CDR1 and CDR2 from the germline V gene are SQVTM and ANQGSEA. V shed 3 bases and J 9 bases; nucleotides not matched to a gene: 4. The CDR3 is CSVDTGGPEQFF. CDR3 nucleotides: TGCAGCGTTGATACAGGGGGGCCTGAGCAGTTCTTC.

At least ten counts were recorded for this clonotype. One base away lies a much larger clone, so this may be a sequencing read error. V usage is TRBV20-1 and J usage is TRBJ2-5, with TRBD2 matching over 8 bases. In germline, CDR1 is DFQATT, CDR2 SNEGSKA (reference sequence). The V and J ends lost 6 bases and 4 bases, in that order; junction bases with no gene match: 13. This CDR3 spans 15 amino acids. CDR3 bases: TGCAGTGCCAGTCCAGGACTAGCAGGTGCAGAGACCCAGTACTTC. Its translation is CSASPGLAGAETQYF.

This chain joins TRBV6-6 and TRBJ2-7; 12 bases are shared with TRBD1. V was pared by 6 bases and J by 6 bases, with 6 bases of the junction left unmatched. This CDR3 has 14 residues. Germline values: CDR1 MNHNY, CDR2 SVGAGI (reference sequence). The CDR3 sequence is CASSHRDRGPEQYF. The DNA for the CDR3 is TGTGCCAGCAGCCACCGGGACAGGGGGCCCGAGCAGTACTTC.

The J gene is TRBJ2-3, the V gene TRBV20-1; 13 nucleotides match TRBD2. This CDR3 has 12 residues. The ends lost 7 bases at V and 13 bases at J; junction bases unmatched: 8. Germline V gene data show CDR1 as DFQATT and CDR2 as SNEGSKA (reference sequence). The CDR3 region is CSEPGTSGEEYF. CDR3 bases: TGCAGTGAGCCCGGGACTAGCGGGGAAGAGTATTTT.

This clonotype has ten or more counts. The CDR3 loop reads CATSGGGTDTQYF. In DNA, the CDR3 is TGTGCCACTAGCGGGGGAGGAACAGATACGCAGTATTTT. This chain uses TRBV6-1 with TRBJ2-3; 10 bases map to TRBD2. Germline CDR1 MNHNS, CDR2 SASEGT. This CDR3 is built from 13 residues. With V trimmed by 10 bases and J by 3 bases, 4 bases remained unmatched.

The CDR3 loop reads CASSLPNSYEQYF. DNA for the CDR3: TGTGCCAGCAGCTTACCAAACTCCTACGAGCAGTACTTC. This chain uses TRBV7-9 with TRBJ2-7; D is uncertain. Germline loops: CDR1 SEHNR, CDR2 FQNEAQ (reference sequence). The CDR3 consists of 13 residues. The V end lost 2 bases, the J end lost 0 bases, and 5 bases lay between the germline ends.

This clonotype was counted at least ten times. An end of the junction differs from the germline gene, which may be a read error. CDR3 sequence: CASSHSTSLYEQYF. The CDR3 DNA is TGTGCCAGCAGTCACTCGACTAGCCTCTACGAGCAGTACTTC. The rearrangement uses TRBV6-5 and TRBJ2-7; TRBD2 matches 7 bases. Germline CDR1 reads MNHEY; CDR2 reads SVGAGI. This CDR3 is 14 amino acids long.

This rearrangement joins TRBV15 to TRBJ1-2; D unclear. The CDR3 runs 13 residues. The V and J ends lost 0 bases and 8 bases respectively, with 10 bases between them. The germline V gene has CDR1 LNHNV and CDR2 YYDKDF (reference sequence). In DNA form, the CDR3 reads TGTGCCACCAGCAGAGATCCGTCATACGGCTACACCTTC. Residues: CATSRDPSYGYTF.

Points on this clonotype: It may be a read error: a sequence one base away is much more abundant. The gene calls are TRBV5-4 and TRBJ2-2; no clear D. From germline, CDR1 is SGHNT and CDR2 YYREEE (reference sequence). This CDR3 is 15 amino acids long. Trimming shortened V by 2 bases and J by 5 bases, and 13 bases separated the two germline ends. The CDR3, as DNA: TGTGCCAGCAGCTTAAGTCGGACCGGAACCGGGGAGCTGTTTTTT. It codes for CASSLSRTGTGELFF.

Concerning this clonotype itself: The junction and the germline gene differ at one end; a read error may be behind it. The CDR3 here is CASSLAWAYEQYF. CDR3 coding DNA: TGTGCCAGCAGCCTAGCGTGGGCCTACGAGCAGTACTTC. The chain couples TRBV7-2 to TRBJ2-7; a weak D match, TRBD2 (6 bases). CDR3 size: 13 residues. Germline V gene sequence: CDR1 SGHTA, CDR2 FQGNSA.

This chain links TRBV7-2 with TRBJ1-6; 11 bases map to TRBD1. Germline assignment: CDR1 SGHTA and CDR2 FQGNSA. The CDR3 is 15 amino acids. With 5 bases clipped from V and 10 bases from J, the junction kept 7 bases outside the gene matches. CDR3 protein: CASSSRTGGASPLHF. CDR3 coding DNA: TGTGCCAGCAGCAGCCGGACAGGGGGCGCGTCACCCCTCCACTTT.

V is TRBV20-1 and J is TRBJ2-7; 9 nucleotides line up with TRBD1. The CDR3 runs 14 residues. The germline CDR1 and CDR2 sequences are DFQATT and SNEGSKA (reference sequence). This chain's CDR3 is CSASGTGYSSEQYV. CDR3 bases: TGCAGTGCTTCCGGGACAGGGTATTCCTCCGAGCAGTACGTC.

This clonotype has more than one count but fewer than ten. The chain joins TRBV5-1 to TRBJ1-2; D gene ambiguous. Between the trimmed V and J ends, which lost 3 bases and 0 bases, there was a span of 12 bases. The CDR3 spans 15 residues. Germline-derived CDR1 and CDR2 are SGHRS and YFSETQ. CDR3 DNA: TGCGCCAGCAGCTCATTCTTATGTGCTAACTATGGCTACACCTTC. Translated, it gives CASSSFLCANYGYTF.